This entry features one T cell receptor (beta chain) sequence. This clone was recorded once. Its antigen target is currently unknown. Base qualities are not recorded, but no much larger clone differs from it by a single base. From the cysteine up to the phenylalanine, the CDR3 has a length of 13 residues. Solely the CDR3 DNA is kept, with 39 bases framed from the first base. Trimming costs V 5 bases and J 1 base, and their ends lie 5 bases apart. Sequences MNHEY (CDR1) and SVGAGI (CDR2) are obtained from the germline V gene. TCRbeta CDR3 sequencing was performed on sorted unstimulated T cells and on proliferating T cells recovered from mixed lymphocyte reactions. Fresh whole blood from ten HLA-typed healthy donors was used as the source from which PBMCs were isolated. The data are from a study of siplizumab effects on memory and regulatory T cells (dated by TCRdb to about 2019). As for the study more broadly: The study examined how the anti-CD2 antibody siplizumab affects alloreactive T-cell subsets in allogeneic mixed lymphocyte reactions built from human PBMCs.

What the authors observed across the whole study: Siplizumab significantly lowered the cumulative frequency of alloreactive sequences that could be traced to unstimulated CD4+ memory T cells. Sequences below about 10^-5 frequency were poorly captured, so only a minor fraction of alloreactive clones could be mapped to unstimulated subsets. In reactions with siplizumab, an average of about 62% of mappable alloreactive CD4+ clones were Treg-derived, compared with 25% to 30% in control reactions. Whether proliferating Tregs from siplizumab cultures actually had suppressive function was not functionally confirmed. About 80-96% of proliferating CD4+ or CD8+ clones could not be given a naive or memory phenotype. Greater diversity appeared to be present in unstimulated naive T cells than in memory T cells, and a substantial contribution to the alloresponse seemed to be made by naive cells.

The library was generated by the immunoSEQ multiplex PCR assay. Each sample had 10^5 or so TCR templates assayed by the deep sequencing platform. Genomic DNA extracted from sorted T cells was used for TCRbeta CDR3 sequencing. Regarding the original processing steps: The R programming language was used for clonal analysis of the TCRbeta CDR3 data. Comparing unstimulated samples against CFSE-low samples taken after the reaction was how alloreactive CD4+ and CD8+ clones were defined. Regulatory or non-regulatory origin was assigned to alloreactive CD4+ clones by matching of sequences to sorted unstimulated Treg and non-Treg repertoires. Held by TCRdb, this immuneACCESS table contains in-frame sequences only and omits some clones. Under half of the omission traces to an unresolved V gene where checked; the cause of the rest is unknown. The V and J calls and clone size were taken over from that table, and D and trimming were inferred from the DNA. Counted in this sample were some 110,000 clones; just over 90% of them appeared once. The ten largest account for about 0.32% of the sample.

Sequencing was done on a sample of CD4+ T cells sorted from blood. This chain is built from TRBV6-5 and TRBJ2-2; a confident D gene designation cannot be given. The TCR sequence derives from a human donor in good health. The DNA sequence follows: TGTGCCAGCAGTAAGAGGAACACCGGGGAGCTGTTTTTT. The encoded protein is CASSKRNTGELFF.